These 12 T cell receptor beta chains share one sample of origin, sequenced in a study of vaccination effects on CD4 cells after COVID-19. Their cognate antigens are unknown. Peptide-pool stimulation followed by sequencing identified expanded antigen-specific CD4+ clonotypes in the ViraFEST assay. Scientists isolated CD4+ T cells after a roughly nine-day culture period ended. Vaccine recipients, nucleocapsid antibody negative, had no prior SARS-CoV-2 infection. Assay used: immunoSEQ multiplex PCR; TCRdb lists only in-frame clones, some missing. The repertoire holds 30,000 to 35,000 clones, with about three quarters as singletons. The starting material was CD4+ T cells from PBMCs cultured with HCoV-OC43 spike peptides, obtained before COVID-19 vaccination. Indicated subset: HCoV-OC43 spike overlapping peptide pool stimulation. Source of these receptors: a human donor who received a COVID-19 vaccine.

The V call is TRBV19, the J call TRBJ2-6; D tentatively reads TRBD1 or TRBD2 (6 bases each). CDR3 length: 18 amino acids. In germline, CDR1 is LNHDA, CDR2 SQIVND (reference sequence). Trimming took off 8 bases at V and 0 bases at J, with 20 bases between the two ends. DNA of the CDR3: TGTGCCAGTGCGACGACGTGGAGGGGGAGCTCTGGGGCCAACGTCCTGACTTTC. It is translated as CASATTWRGSSGANVLTF.

There are a few counts of this clone. V is TRBV30 and J is TRBJ1-3; D remains unclear. Deletions cut 2 bases from V and 10 bases from J, with 9 bases between. This CDR3 has 11 amino acids. Germline V gives CDR1 GTSNPN, CDR2 SVGIG (reference sequence). The CDR3 bases are TGTGCCTGGAGTTCGCCCGAGACCATATATTTT. It is translated as CAWSSPETIYF.

The chain uses TRBV7-2 and TRBJ1-4, with 7 positions matching TRBD1. V gave up 5 bases and J gave up 5 bases; unmatched junction bases: 5. Germline V gene data show CDR1 as SGHTA and CDR2 as FQGNSA. CDR3 length: 14 amino acids. CDR3 loop: CASSPATGNEKLFF. In DNA form, the CDR3 reads TGTGCCAGCAGCCCCGCGACAGGGAATGAAAAACTGTTTTTT.

The chain links TRBV7-3 to TRBJ1-3, with a tentative D call TRBD1 (6 bases). The CDR3 contains 15 residues. Deletions cut 5 bases from V and 0 bases from J, with 11 bases between. Germline lookup yields CDR1 SGHTA and CDR2 FQGTGA. CDR3 loop: CASSPTGFSGNTIYF. The CDR3 coding sequence is TGTGCCAGCAGCCCGACAGGTTTCTCTGGAAACACCATATATTTT.

The chain uses TRBV5-1 and TRBJ2-2; TRBD1 agrees at 10 bases. Per germline, CDR1 SGHRS and CDR2 YFSETQ. V shed 3 bases, J shed 4 bases, and the junction held 6 bases outside the gene matches. There are 16 residues in the CDR3. The CDR3 is CASSSTGGVGTGELFF. The CDR3 coding sequence is TGCGCCAGCAGCTCGACAGGGGGCGTTGGCACCGGGGAGCTGTTTTTT. Supplemented by reference TRBV5-1 and TRBJ2-2, the full variable domain reads KAGVTQTPRYLIKTRGQQVTLSCSPISGHRSVSWYQQTPGQGLQFLFEYFSETQRNKGNFPGRFSGRQFSNSRSEMNVSTLELGDSALYLCASSSTGGVGTGELFFGEGSRLTVL.

The chain has TRBV5-1 and TRBJ2-2; D is unclear. This CDR3 region has 17 residues. The V and J ends lost 0 bases and 4 bases respectively, with 16 bases between them. The germline CDR1 and CDR2 sequences are SGHRS and YFSETQ. This CDR3 reads CASSLDEVTQRTGELFF. The CDR3 nucleotides are TGCGCCAGCAGCTTGGATGAGGTGACTCAGCGCACCGGGGAGCTGTTTTTT.

The gene calls are TRBV4-2 and TRBJ1-5; 7 nucleotides agree with TRBD1. V gave up 1 base and J gave up 3 bases; unmatched junction bases: 6. This CDR3 contains 16 residues. In germline, CDR1 is LGHNA, CDR2 YNFKEQ. As DNA, the CDR3 is TGTGCCAGCAGCCAAGCCCCAGGGGGACACAATCAGCCCCAGCATTTT. Translation: CASSQAPGGHNQPQHF.

A few counts support this clone. V usage is TRBV7-2 and J usage is TRBJ1-2; TRBD1 might be the D (6 bases). The length of the CDR3 is 14 residues. Per the germline V gene, CDR1 is SGHTA and CDR2 is FQGNSA. The ends were cut back, 5 bases at V and 0 bases at J, with 10 bases in the middle. CDR3: CASSTQGANYGYTF. DNA for the CDR3: TGTGCCAGCAGCACACAGGGAGCTAACTATGGCTACACCTTC.

This chain joins TRBV15 and TRBJ2-5, with TRBD2 identical over 7 bases. The V and J ends lost 5 bases and 5 bases, in that order; junction bases with no gene match: 8. The length of the CDR3 is 14 residues. Germline V gene lookup returns CDR1 LNHNV and CDR2 YYDKDF (reference sequence). CDR3 sequence (DNA): TGTGCCACCAGCGGGAGAGGCGGGAGTGAGACCCAGTACTTC. The encoded protein is CATSGRGGSETQYF.

In its sample, this clone was seen a few times. The rearrangement links TRBV9 to TRBJ1-6; D not resolved. From germline, CDR1 is SGDLS and CDR2 YYNGEE. The CDR3 covers 14 residues. Trimming took 3 bases from V and 2 from J, leaving 6 bases between them. The DNA of the CDR3 is TGTGCCAGCAGCGACGACCCCTATAATTCACCCCTCCACTTT. This translates into CASSDDPYNSPLHF.

This chain joins TRBV5-5 and TRBJ1-3; D remains unclear. CDR1 and CDR2 from the germline V gene are SGHKS and YYEKEE (reference sequence). The V end was cut by 0 bases, the J end by 2 bases, with 12 bases between. The CDR3 is 16 residues long. The CDR3 is CASSLAVESTGNTIYF. The CDR3 region has the DNA TGTGCCAGCAGCTTGGCCGTGGAAAGCACTGGAAACACCATATATTTT.

The chain links TRBV2 to TRBJ1-2; D gene ambiguous. Germline V CDR1 and CDR2: SNHLY, FYNNEI. The CDR3 covers 13 residues. V shed 11 bases and J shed 0 bases, with 13 bases lying between them. The CDR3, as DNA: TGTGCCGGACGGACGGGAGCTAACTATGGCTACACCTTC. It encodes CAGRTGANYGYTF.